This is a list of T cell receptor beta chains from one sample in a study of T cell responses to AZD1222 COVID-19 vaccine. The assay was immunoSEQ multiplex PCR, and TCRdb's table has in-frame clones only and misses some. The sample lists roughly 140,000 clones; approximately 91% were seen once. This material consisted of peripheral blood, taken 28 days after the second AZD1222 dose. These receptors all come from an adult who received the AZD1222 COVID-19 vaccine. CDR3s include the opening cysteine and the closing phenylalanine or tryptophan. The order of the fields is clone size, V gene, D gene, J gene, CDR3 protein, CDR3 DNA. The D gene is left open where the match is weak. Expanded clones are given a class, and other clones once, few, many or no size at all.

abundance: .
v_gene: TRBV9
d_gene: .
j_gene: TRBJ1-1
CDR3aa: CASSVDSGPNTEAFF
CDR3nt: TGTGCCAGCAGCGTAGATTCTGGACCAAACACTGAAGCTTTCTTT

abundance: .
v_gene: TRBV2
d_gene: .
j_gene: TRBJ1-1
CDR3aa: CASTPPRRNTEAFF
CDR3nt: TGTGCCAGCACCCCCCCCCGGCGGAACACTGAAGCTTTCTTT

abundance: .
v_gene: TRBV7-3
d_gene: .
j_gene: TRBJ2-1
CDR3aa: CASSGRNSEQFF
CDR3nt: TGTGCCAGCAGCGGGCGCAATAGTGAGCAGTTCTTC

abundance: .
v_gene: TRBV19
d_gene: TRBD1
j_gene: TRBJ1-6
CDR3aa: CASKGQGNSPLHF
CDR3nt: TGTGCCAGTAAGGGACAGGGGAATTCACCCCTCCACTTT

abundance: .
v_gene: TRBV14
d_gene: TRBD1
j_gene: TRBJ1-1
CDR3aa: CASSPWARGPNTEAFF
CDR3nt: TGTGCCAGCAGCCCTTGGGCCAGGGGGCCGAACACTGAAGCTTTCTTT

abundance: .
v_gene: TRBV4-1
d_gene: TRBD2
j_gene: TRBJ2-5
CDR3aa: CASSQAGMRGVKETQYF
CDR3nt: TGCGCCAGCAGCCAAGCCGGTATGCGGGGGGTTAAAGAGACCCAGTACTTC

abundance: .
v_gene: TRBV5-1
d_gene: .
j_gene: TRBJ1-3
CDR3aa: CASSPDRPGSGNTIYF
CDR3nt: TGCGCCAGCAGCCCGGACAGACCGGGCTCTGGAAACACCATATATTTT

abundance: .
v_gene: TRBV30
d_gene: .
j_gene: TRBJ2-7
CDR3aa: CAWSGAYEQYF
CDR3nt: TGTGCCTGGAGTGGGGCCTACGAGCAGTACTTC

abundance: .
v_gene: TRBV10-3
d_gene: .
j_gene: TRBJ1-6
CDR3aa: CAIREGHYHSPLHF
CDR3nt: TGTGCCATCAGGGAGGGGCATTATCATTCACCCCTCCACTTT

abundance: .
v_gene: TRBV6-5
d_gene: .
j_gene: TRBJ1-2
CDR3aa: CASIRFKVDYGYTF
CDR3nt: TGTGCCAGCATCCGGTTTAAAGTTGACTATGGCTACACCTTC

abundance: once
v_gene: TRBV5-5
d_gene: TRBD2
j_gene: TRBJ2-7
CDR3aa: CASSLVGTSGTYEQYF
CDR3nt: TGTGCCAGCAGCTTGGTTGGGACTAGCGGAACCTACGAGCAGTACTTC

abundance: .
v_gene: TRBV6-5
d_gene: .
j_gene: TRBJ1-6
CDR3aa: CASSLTRGTSPLHF
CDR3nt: TGTGCCAGCTCTCTAACCAGGGGAACTTCACCCCTCCACTTT

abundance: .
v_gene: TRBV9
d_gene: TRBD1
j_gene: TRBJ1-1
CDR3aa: CASSGGQGAGAFF
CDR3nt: TGTGCCAGCAGCGGGGGACAGGGGGCAGGAGCTTTCTTT

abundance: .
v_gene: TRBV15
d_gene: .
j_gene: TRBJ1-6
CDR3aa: CATSRQGRSPLHF
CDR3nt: TGTGCCACCAGCCGGCAGGGGCGGTCACCCCTCCACTTT

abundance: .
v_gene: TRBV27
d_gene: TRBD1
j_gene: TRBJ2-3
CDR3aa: CASRGLDRVTDTQYF
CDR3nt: TGTGCCAGTCGCGGGTTGGACAGGGTAACAGATACGCAGTATTTT

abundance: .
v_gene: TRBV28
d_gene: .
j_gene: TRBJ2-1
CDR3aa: CASSLRGVAYNEQFF
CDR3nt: TGTGCCAGCAGTTTACGAGGGGTGGCCTACAATGAGCAGTTCTTC

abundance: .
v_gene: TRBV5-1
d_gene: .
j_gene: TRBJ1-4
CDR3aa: CASSTFDVSEKLFF
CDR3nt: TGCGCCAGCAGCACATTCGACGTTAGTGAAAAACTGTTTTTT

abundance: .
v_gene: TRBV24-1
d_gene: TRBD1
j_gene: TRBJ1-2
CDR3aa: CATTDRGVGNYGYTF
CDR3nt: TGTGCCACTACGGACAGGGGAGTAGGGAACTATGGCTACACCTTC

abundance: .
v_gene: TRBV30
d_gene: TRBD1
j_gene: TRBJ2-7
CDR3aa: CACGRLRGTGGYEQYF
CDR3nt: TGTGCCTGCGGACGTCTCAGGGGGACAGGGGGCTACGAGCAGTACTTC

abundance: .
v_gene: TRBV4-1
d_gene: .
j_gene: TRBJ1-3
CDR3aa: CARSRQGLVLYGNTIYF
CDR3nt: TGCGCCCGCAGCCGGCAGGGGCTAGTACTATATGGAAACACCATATATTTT

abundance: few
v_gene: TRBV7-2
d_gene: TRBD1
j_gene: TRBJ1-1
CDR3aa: CASSLAGTGMNTEAFF
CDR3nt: TGTGCCAGCAGCTTAGCGGGGACAGGGATGAACACTGAAGCTTTCTTT

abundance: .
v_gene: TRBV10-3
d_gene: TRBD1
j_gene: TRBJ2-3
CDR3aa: CAISRDSELDTQYF
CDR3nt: TGTGCCATCAGCCGGGACAGTGAATTAGATACGCAGTATTTT

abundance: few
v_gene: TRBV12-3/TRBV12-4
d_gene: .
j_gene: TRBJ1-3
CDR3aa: CASRSTPGNTIYF
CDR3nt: TGTGCCAGCAGGTCGACGCCTGGAAACACCATATATTTT

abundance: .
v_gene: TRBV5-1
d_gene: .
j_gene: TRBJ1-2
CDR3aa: CASSQDPSVGYTF
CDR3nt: TGCGCCAGCAGCCAAGATCCGTCTGTCGGCTACACCTTC

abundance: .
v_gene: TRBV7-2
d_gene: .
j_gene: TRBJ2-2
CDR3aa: CASSLVNVGELFF
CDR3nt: TGTGCCAGCAGCTTGGTCAATGTCGGGGAGCTGTTTTTT

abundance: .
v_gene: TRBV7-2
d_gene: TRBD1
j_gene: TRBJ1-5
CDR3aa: CASSLDRGGIQPQHF
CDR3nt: TGTGCCAGCAGCTTGGACAGGGGAGGGATTCAGCCCCAGCATTTT

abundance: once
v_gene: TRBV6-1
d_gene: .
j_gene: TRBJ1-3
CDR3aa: CASSEQENSGNTIYF
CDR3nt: TGTGCCAGCAGTGAGCAGGAAAACTCTGGAAACACCATATATTTT

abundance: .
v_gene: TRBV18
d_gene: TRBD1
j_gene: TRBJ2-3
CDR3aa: CASSLGQGPISTDTQYF
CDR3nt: TGTGCCAGCTCACTAGGACAGGGGCCAATTAGCACAGATACGCAGTATTTT

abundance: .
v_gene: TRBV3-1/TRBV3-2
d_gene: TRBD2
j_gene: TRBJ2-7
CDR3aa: CASSQDSGIGEQYF
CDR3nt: TGTGCCAGCAGCCAAGATAGCGGGATCGGCGAGCAGTACTTC

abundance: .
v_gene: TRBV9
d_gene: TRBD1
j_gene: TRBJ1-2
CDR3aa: CASRTGNYGYTF
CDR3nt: TGTGCCAGCAGGACAGGGAACTATGGCTACACCTTC

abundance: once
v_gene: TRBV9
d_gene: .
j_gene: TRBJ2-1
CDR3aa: CASSTTRGLGSREPYNEQFF
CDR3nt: TGTGCCAGCAGCACTACCCGCGGATTGGGCAGTCGGGAGCCTTACAATGAGCAGTTCTTC

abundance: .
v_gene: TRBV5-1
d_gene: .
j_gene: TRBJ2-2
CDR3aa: CASRPAAGDTGELFF
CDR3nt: TGCGCCAGCCGACCGGCGGCCGGGGACACCGGGGAGCTGTTTTTT

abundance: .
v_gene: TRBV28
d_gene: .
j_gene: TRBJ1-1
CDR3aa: CASSLFRDGTEAFF
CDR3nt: TGTGCCAGCAGTTTATTTAGAGATGGGACTGAAGCTTTCTTT

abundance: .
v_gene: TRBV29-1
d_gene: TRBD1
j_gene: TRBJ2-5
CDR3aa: CSAWTGKKSETQYF
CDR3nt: TGCAGCGCTTGGACAGGGAAGAAGTCAGAGACCCAGTACTTC

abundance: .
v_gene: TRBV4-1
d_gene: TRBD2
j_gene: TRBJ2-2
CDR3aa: CASSQTGLAGAGAGELFF
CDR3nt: TGCGCCAGCAGCCAAACGGGACTAGCGGGAGCCGGCGCCGGGGAGCTGTTTTTT

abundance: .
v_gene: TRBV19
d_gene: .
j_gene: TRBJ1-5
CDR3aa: CASRVEPGISNQPQHF
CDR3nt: TGTGCCAGTAGAGTCGAACCGGGTATTAGCAATCAGCCCCAGCATTTT

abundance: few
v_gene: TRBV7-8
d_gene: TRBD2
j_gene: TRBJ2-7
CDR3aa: CASSRYSGRPTEQYF
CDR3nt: TGTGCCAGCAGCAGATATAGCGGGAGGCCCACCGAGCAGTACTTC

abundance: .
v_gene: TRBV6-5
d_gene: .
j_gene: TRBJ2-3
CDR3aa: CASSYSQGERDTQYF
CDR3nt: TGTGCCAGCAGTTATTCGCAGGGAGAGAGGGATACGCAGTATTTT

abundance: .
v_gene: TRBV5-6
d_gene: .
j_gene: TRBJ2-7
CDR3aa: CASSLLAVSSYEQYF
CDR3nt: TGTGCCAGCAGCTTGCTAGCTGTCAGCTCCTACGAGCAGTACTTC

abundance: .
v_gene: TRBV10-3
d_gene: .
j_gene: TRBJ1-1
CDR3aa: CAISESWGAMNTEAFF
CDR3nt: TGTGCCATCAGTGAGTCGTGGGGAGCTATGAACACTGAAGCTTTCTTT

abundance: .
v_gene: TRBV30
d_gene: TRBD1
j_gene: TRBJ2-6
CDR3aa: CAWSAGTGTNVLTF
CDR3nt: TGTGCCTGGAGTGCCGGGACAGGGACCAACGTCCTGACTTTC

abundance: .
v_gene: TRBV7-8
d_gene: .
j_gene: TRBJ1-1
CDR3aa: CASSFSGGFTEAFF
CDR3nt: TGTGCCAGCAGCTTCTCCGGTGGATTCACTGAAGCTTTCTTT

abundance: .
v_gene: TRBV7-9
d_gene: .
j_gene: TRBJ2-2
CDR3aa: CASSLSSGTGNTGELFF
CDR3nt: TGTGCCAGCAGCCTTTCATCCGGGACCGGGAACACCGGGGAGCTGTTTTTT

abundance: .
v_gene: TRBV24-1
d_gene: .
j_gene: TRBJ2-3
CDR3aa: CATSDSGVPTDTQYF
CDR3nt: TGTGCCACCAGTGATTCAGGGGTCCCCACAGATACGCAGTATTTT

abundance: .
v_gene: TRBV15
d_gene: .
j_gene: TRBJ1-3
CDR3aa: CATSGPVPGNTIYF
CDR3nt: TGTGCCACCAGCGGGCCGGTACCAGGAAACACCATATATTTT

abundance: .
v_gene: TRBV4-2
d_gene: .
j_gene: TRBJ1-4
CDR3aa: CASSQADSNEKLFF
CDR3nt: TGTGCCAGCAGCCAAGCGGACAGCAATGAAAAACTGTTTTTT

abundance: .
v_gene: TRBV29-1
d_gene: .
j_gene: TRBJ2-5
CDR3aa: CSGRRYQETQYF
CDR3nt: TGCAGCGGGCGGAGGTACCAAGAGACCCAGTACTTC

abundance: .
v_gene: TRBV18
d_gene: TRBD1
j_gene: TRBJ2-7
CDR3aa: CASSPRRQGFHEQYF
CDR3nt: TGTGCCAGCTCACCACGAAGACAGGGGTTCCACGAGCAGTACTTC

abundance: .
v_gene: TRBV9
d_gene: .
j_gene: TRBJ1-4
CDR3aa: CASSVDGTRQNEKLFF
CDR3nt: TGTGCCAGCAGCGTAGATGGTACGAGGCAGAATGAAAAACTGTTTTTT

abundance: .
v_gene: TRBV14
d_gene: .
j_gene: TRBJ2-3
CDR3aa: CASSQVSGSRAQYF
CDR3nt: TGTGCCAGCAGCCAAGTTAGCGGTTCCCGAGCGCAGTATTTT

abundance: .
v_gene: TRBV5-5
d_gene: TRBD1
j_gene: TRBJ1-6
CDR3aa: CASSSYRGGNSPLHF
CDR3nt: TGTGCCAGCAGCTCCTACAGGGGCGGGAATTCACCCCTCCACTTT

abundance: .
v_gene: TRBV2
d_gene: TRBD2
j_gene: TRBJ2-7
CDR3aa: CASRARTSGGYEQYF
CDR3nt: TGTGCCAGCAGGGCAAGGACTAGCGGGGGCTACGAGCAGTACTTC

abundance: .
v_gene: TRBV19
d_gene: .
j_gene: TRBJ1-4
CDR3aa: CASSAGLVPGVEKLFF
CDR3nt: TGTGCCAGTAGTGCAGGACTCGTCCCCGGGGTGGAAAAACTGTTTTTT

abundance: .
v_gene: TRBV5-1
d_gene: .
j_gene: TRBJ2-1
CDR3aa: CASSLGGGSYNEQFF
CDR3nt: TGCGCCAGCAGCTTGGGAGGGGGCTCCTACAATGAGCAGTTCTTC